The rows below give T cell receptor beta chains drawn from one sample of a study of CD8 T cells in Susac syndrome. TCRdb independently ran MiXCR on the immunoSEQ multiplex PCR reads; one entry per CDR3 protein. The profile covers around 140,000 distinct CDR3 sequences, with less than 95% appearing a single time and approximately 0.08% taken by the ten largest. The sequenced sample was CD4+ T cells from PBMCs. The source of these receptors is a human donor in good health. The CDR3 runs from the conserved cysteine through the conserved F or W. Each record gives: V gene, D gene, clone size, J gene, CDR3 DNA, CDR3 protein. The D gene is left open where the match is weak. Rows may omit the clone size; those that give it use once, few, many or a size class.

TRBV3-1	NA	NA	TRBJ2-7	TGTGCCAGCAGCCAAGATCTGGAGCAGGGTACCTACGAGCAGTACTTC	CASSQDLEQGTYEQYF
TRBV20-1	NA	NA	TRBJ1-5	TGCAGTGCTACCTCCACACGCAATCAGCCCCAGCATTTT	CSATSTRNQPQHF
TRBV9	NA	NA	TRBJ1-3	TGTGCCAGCAGCGACTCCTCACGGGGATCTGGAAACACCATATATTTT	CASSDSSRGSGNTIYF
TRBV5-1	TRBD2	NA	TRBJ2-7	TGCGCCAGCAGCCGGGACCCGACTAGCGATTACGAGCAGTACTTC	CASSRDPTSDYEQYF
TRBV5-1	NA	NA	TRBJ2-3	TGCGCCAGCAGCTTGACCGGGGTTGTTACAGATACGCAGTATTTT	CASSLTGVVTDTQYF
TRBV15	NA	once	TRBJ2-3	TGTGCCACCAGCAGAGATATAACAGATACGCAGTATTTT	CATSRDITDTQYF
TRBV3-1	NA	NA	TRBJ1-3	TGTGCCAGCAGCCAAGTGGCGGAAAACACCATATATTTT	CASSQVAENTIYF
TRBV21-1	NA	NA	TRBJ1-4	TGTGCCAGCTCCCTCGGCCAGGAGGATGAAAAACTGTTTTTT	CASSLGQEDEKLFF
TRBV3-1	TRBD2	NA	TRBJ2-7	TGTGCCAGCAGCCACCCCACGCCTAGCGGGAGTCGCCACGAGCAGTACTTC	CASSHPTPSGSRHEQYF
TRBV27	TRBD1	NA	TRBJ2-7	TGTGCCAGCAGTTTGGACAGGGGCTACGAGCAGTACTTC	CASSLDRGYEQYF
TRBV3-1	NA	NA	TRBJ2-3	TGTGCCAGCAGCCAGGGGGACAGCACAGATACGCAGTATTTT	CASSQGDSTDTQYF
TRBV27	TRBD2	NA	TRBJ2-7	TGTGCCAGCGCTATAAAGCGGGGTTCCTCCTACGAGCAGTACTTC	CASAIKRGSSYEQYF
TRBV20-1	NA	once	TRBJ2-3	TGCAGTGCTAGAACTAGCTTTCCAGATACGCAGTATTTT	CSARTSFPDTQYF
TRBV20-1	NA	NA	TRBJ1-3	TGCAGTGCTAGGCGACAGGGAAACACCATATATTTT	CSARRQGNTIYF
TRBV11-2	TRBD1	once	TRBJ2-2	TGTGCCAGCAGCTTAGTGTCAGGGGGCAGGACCGGGGAGCTGTTTTTT	CASSLVSGGRTGELFF
TRBV27	TRBD1	NA	TRBJ2-7	TGTGCCAGCAGTTTACGTACGGCAGGGGGCTACTCCTACGAGCAGTACTTC	CASSLRTAGGYSYEQYF
TRBV20-1	NA	NA	TRBJ1-1	TGCAGTGCTAGTACCGGCCCTAGGAACACTGAAGCTTTCTTT	CSASTGPRNTEAFF
TRBV27	NA	NA	TRBJ1-1	TGTGCCAGCAGTTCCCCCGGACGGGCGAACACTGAAGCTTTCTTT	CASSSPGRANTEAFF
TRBV11-2	TRBD1	NA	TRBJ2-7	TGTGCCAGCAGCTTTCGGGGGGCGTGGGGGACAGGGGGCTACGAGCAGTACTTC	CASSFRGAWGTGGYEQYF
TRBV4-2	NA	NA	TRBJ1-5	TGTGCCAGCAGCCAAGATAATATCAATCAGCCCCAGCATTTT	CASSQDNINQPQHF
TRBV7-9	NA	once	TRBJ2-7	TGTGCCAGCAGCTTAGCGCTAATTGGGGGTGAGGACGAGCAGTACTTC	CASSLALIGGEDEQYF
TRBV3-1	NA	NA	TRBJ2-7	TGTGCCAGCAGCATTAATTACGAGCAGTACTTC	CASSINYEQYF
TRBV7-2	TRBD1	once	TRBJ2-7	TGTGCCAGCAGCTTAGGCCCGACAGGGTACGAGCAGTACTTC	CASSLGPTGYEQYF
TRBV29-1	NA	NA	TRBJ2-1	TGCAGCGTTGACAGGTCCTACAATGAGCAGTTCTTC	CSVDRSYNEQFF
TRBV12-3/TRBV12-4	TRBD1	NA	TRBJ1-2	TGTGCCAGCAGTCAGGACAGGTACAACTATGGCTACACCTTC	CASSQDRYNYGYTF
TRBV25-1	NA	NA	TRBJ2-7	TGTGCCAGCAGTGACCCCCCAGGGGAGCAGTACTTC	CASSDPPGEQYF
TRBV10-3	NA	NA	TRBJ2-7	TGTGCCATCAGTGATTGGGTCGAGCAGTACTTC	CAISDWVEQYF
TRBV3-1	NA	NA	TRBJ1-4	TGTGCCAGCAGCCAATTCCAAAGCAATGAAAAACTGTTTTTT	CASSQFQSNEKLFF
TRBV19	NA	NA	TRBJ1-1	TGTGCCAGTAGCGCCGACACGAACACTGAAGCTTTCTTT	CASSADTNTEAFF
TRBV20-1	NA	NA	TRBJ1-2	TGCAGTGCTCCTCCGAATCTTGAGGTGAAGAACTATGGCTACACCTTC	CSAPPNLEVKNYGYTF
TRBV4-1	NA	NA	TRBJ1-5	TGCGCCAGCAGCCAATGGGGGGATCGCAATCAGCCCCAGCATTTT	CASSQWGDRNQPQHF
TRBV20-1	NA	once	TRBJ1-2	TGCAGTGCTAGTTCCGGACAGTTCGTCGGCTACACCTTC	CSASSGQFVGYTF
TRBV5-4	TRBD2	NA	TRBJ2-5	TGTGCCAGCAGCCCGACTAGCGCCCAAGAGACCCAGTACTTC	CASSPTSAQETQYF
TRBV15	TRBD2	NA	TRBJ2-4	TGTGCCACCAGCAGAGGGAAGACTAGCGGGAGGACGGTCAACATTCAGTACTTC	CATSRGKTSGRTVNIQYF
TRBV27	NA	NA	TRBJ2-5	TGTGCCAGCAGTTTATCTTGGGACGTAGAGACCCAGTACTTC	CASSLSWDVETQYF
TRBV6-6	NA	NA	TRBJ1-1	TGTGCCAGCCATTTAGGGGAGACTGAAGCTTTCTTT	CASHLGETEAFF
TRBV27	TRBD1	NA	TRBJ2-7	TGTGCCAGCAGTTTTAGGACAGGAAAAATCTACGAGCAGTACTTC	CASSFRTGKIYEQYF